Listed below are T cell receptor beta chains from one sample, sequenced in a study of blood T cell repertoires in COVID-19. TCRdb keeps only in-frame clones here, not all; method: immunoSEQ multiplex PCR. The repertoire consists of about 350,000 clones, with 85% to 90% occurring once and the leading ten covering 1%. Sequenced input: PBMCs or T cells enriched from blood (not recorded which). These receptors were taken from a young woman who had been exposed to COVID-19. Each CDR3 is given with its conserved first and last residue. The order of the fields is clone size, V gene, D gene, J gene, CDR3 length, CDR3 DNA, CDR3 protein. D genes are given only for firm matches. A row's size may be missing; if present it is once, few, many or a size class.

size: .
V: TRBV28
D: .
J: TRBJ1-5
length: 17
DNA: TGTGCCAGCAGTTTCTCCCGAGGACAGAATAGCAATCAGCCCCAGCATTTT
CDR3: CASSFSRGQNSNQPQHF

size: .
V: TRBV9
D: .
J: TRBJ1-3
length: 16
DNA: TGTGCCAGCAGCGCTCGGGAGGGGAGGGCTGGAAACACCATATATTTT
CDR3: CASSAREGRAGNTIYF

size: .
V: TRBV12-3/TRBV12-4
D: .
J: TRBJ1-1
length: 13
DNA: TGTGCCAGCAGTTTACAGGAGGGGACTGAAGCTTTCTTT
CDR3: CASSLQEGTEAFF

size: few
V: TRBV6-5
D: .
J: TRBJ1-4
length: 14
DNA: TGTGCCAGCAGTATGTCACAGCTTAATGAAAAACTGTTTTTT
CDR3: CASSMSQLNEKLFF

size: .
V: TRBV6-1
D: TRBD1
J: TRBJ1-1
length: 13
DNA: TGTGCCAGCAGTGAAGCGGGACAGAATGAAGCTTTCTTT
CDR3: CASSEAGQNEAFF

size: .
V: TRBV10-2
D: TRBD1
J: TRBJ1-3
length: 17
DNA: TGCGCCAGCAGTGATTTGGGACAGGGAGAAACTGGAAACACCATATATTTT
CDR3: CASSDLGQGETGNTIYF

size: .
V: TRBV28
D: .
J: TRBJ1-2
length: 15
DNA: TGTGCCAGCAGTCTCGAACCGGGGGTGAACTATGGCTACACCTTC
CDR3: CASSLEPGVNYGYTF

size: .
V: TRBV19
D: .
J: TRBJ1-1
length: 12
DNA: TGTGCCAGTACCTCGTGGGCGACTGAAGCTTTCTTT
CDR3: CASTSWATEAFF

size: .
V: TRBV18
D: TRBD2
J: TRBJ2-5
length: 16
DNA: TGTGCCAGCTCACCACCCTTAGCGGGAGGGCGAGAGACCCAGTACTTC
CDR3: CASSPPLAGGRETQYF

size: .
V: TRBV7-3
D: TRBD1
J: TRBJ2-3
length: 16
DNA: TGTGCCAGCAGCTTAGGCCAGGGGGCTTTGTCAGATACGCAGTATTTT
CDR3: CASSLGQGALSDTQYF

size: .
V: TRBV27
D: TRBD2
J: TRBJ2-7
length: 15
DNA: TGTGCCAGCAGTCGGAGCGGGAGCATTGGCTACGAGCAGTACTTC
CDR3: CASSRSGSIGYEQYF

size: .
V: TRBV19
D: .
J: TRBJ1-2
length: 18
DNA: TGTGCCAGTAGATCTCCGTATGAGGGCAGAAGTACTAACTATGGCTACACCTTC
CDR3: CASRSPYEGRSTNYGYTF

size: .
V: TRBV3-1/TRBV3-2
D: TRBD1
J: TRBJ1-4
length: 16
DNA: TGTGCCAGCAGCCAAGGCGGACAGGTATTAATGAGGAAACTGTTTTTT
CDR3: CASSQGGQVLMRKLFF

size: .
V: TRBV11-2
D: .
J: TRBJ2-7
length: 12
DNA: TGTGCCAGCAGCCTAATCTTCCACGAGCAGTACTTC
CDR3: CASSLIFHEQYF

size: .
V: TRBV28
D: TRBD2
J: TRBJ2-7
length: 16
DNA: TGTGCCAGCAGGGGTAGCGGGAGGGCCTTAGTCCACGAGCAGTACTTC
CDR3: CASRGSGRALVHEQYF

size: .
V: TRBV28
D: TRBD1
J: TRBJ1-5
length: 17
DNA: TGTGCCAGCAGCTTTGGACAGTACAGGGGTCGCAATCAGCCCCAGCATTTT
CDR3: CASSFGQYRGRNQPQHF

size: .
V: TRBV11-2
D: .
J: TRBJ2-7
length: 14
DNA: TGTGCCAGCAGCTTCACCCGGACGGACTCCCCAGGCTACTTC
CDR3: CASSFTRTDSPGYF

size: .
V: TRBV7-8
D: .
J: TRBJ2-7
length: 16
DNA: TGTGCCAGCAGCTTAAGGTCCAGGGTTCGGTCCTACGAGCAGTACTTC
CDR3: CASSLRSRVRSYEQYF

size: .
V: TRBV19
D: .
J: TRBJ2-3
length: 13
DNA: TGTGCCAGTAGTACGGGACTGGCAGATACGCAGTATTTT
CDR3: CASSTGLADTQYF

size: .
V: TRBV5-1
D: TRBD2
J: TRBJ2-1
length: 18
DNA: TGCGCCAGCAGCCCATCGGGGCTAGCGGGAGAACCCTACAATGAGCAGTTCTTC
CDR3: CASSPSGLAGEPYNEQFF

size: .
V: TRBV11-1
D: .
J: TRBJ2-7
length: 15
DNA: TGTGCCAGCAGCTTAGCGCCACAGGGACCCTACGAGCAGTACTTC
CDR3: CASSLAPQGPYEQYF

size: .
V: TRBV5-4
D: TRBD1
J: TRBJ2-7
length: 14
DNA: TGTGCCAGCAGCGTTACAGGGGCGGTATACGAGCAGTACTTC
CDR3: CASSVTGAVYEQYF

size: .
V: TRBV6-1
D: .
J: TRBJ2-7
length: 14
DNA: TGTGCCAGCAGTGACCAGGGTGGGTCCTACGAGCAGTACTTC
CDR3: CASSDQGGSYEQYF

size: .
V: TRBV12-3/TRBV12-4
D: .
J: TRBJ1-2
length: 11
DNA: TGTGCCAGCAGGTCAAACTATGGCTACACCTTC
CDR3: CASRSNYGYTF

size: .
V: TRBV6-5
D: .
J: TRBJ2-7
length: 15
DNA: TGTGCCAGCAGTTATCAAATAGCCGGCCCCTACGAGCAGTACTTC
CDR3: CASSYQIAGPYEQYF

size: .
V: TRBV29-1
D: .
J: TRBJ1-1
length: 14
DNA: TGCAGCATGACCGGAGGGCGCGGGGTGGGTGAAGCTTTCTTT
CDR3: CSMTGGRGVGEAFF

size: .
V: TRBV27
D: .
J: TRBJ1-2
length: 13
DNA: TGTGCCAGCAGACACACAGGGACCTATGGCTACACCTTC
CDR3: CASRHTGTYGYTF